These T cell receptor beta chains were read from a single sample in a study of T cell changes during pregnancy in multiple sclerosis. Using immunoSEQ multiplex PCR, the repertoire was profiled, and TCRdb retains in-frame clones only, with some absent. Among approximately 57,000 clones, 92% were seen once, and the ten largest hold roughly 0.2%. The sequences come from CD4+ T cells from peripheral blood mononuclear cells, collected in the second trimester of pregnancy. The receptors originated from a female donor with multiple sclerosis, enrolled in a pregnancy study. The CDR3 runs from the conserved cysteine through the conserved F or W. The order of the fields is J gene, V gene, clone size, CDR3 protein. Size values are once, few and many counts, or a class for expanded clones, and some rows have none.

TRBJ2-3 | TRBV7-8 | . | CASSPRDRGTDTQYF
TRBJ2-5 | TRBV29-1 | . | CSVQATGGSGTQYF
TRBJ2-3 | TRBV5-8 | . | CASSLEASGSGLGTDTQYF
TRBJ2-1 | TRBV25-1 | . | CASSEWGGGASYNEQFF
TRBJ1-4 | TRBV6-5 | . | CASSYRNTGSEKLFF
TRBJ2-5 | TRBV9 | . | CASSVGTSGIQETQYF
TRBJ2-7 | TRBV19 | . | CASSMTAGISYEQYF
TRBJ2-7 | TRBV28 | . | CASSALTGGISYEQYF
TRBJ2-4 | TRBV19 | . | CASSTLGQVELIQYF
TRBJ2-7 | TRBV7-9 | . | CASSPSGGSEQYF
TRBJ2-3 | TRBV19 | . | CAAPGVEPSTDTQYF
TRBJ1-3 | TRBV9 | . | CASSETGNGNTIYF
TRBJ1-1 | TRBV11-2 | . | CASSLAQGASGVRYTEAFF
TRBJ2-2 | TRBV27 | . | CASSLSTTLNTGELFF
TRBJ1-3 | TRBV19 | . | CASSIRGTGNTIYF
TRBJ2-7 | TRBV28 | . | CASSGDRGRPWLAYF
TRBJ2-5 | TRBV10-3 | . | CAISELGQGMEETQYF
TRBJ2-1 | TRBV2 | . | CASSLRTSGNEQFF
TRBJ1-1 | TRBV6-6 | . | CASVRSDTEAFF
TRBJ1-2 | TRBV2 | . | CASRERDRGGYTF
TRBJ2-5 | TRBV9 | . | CASSVGTSGWAQETQYF
TRBJ1-6 | TRBV27 | . | CASSPRGLEYGSPLHF
TRBJ2-5 | TRBV7-3 | . | CASSRAGTETQYF
TRBJ1-1 | TRBV5-5 | few | CASSRQGMNTEAFF
TRBJ2-5 | TRBV7-3 | . | CASSLKVSLALLLAGESIQETQYF
TRBJ2-7 | TRBV9 | . | CASSVADRGLGEQYF
TRBJ2-5 | TRBV5-6 | . | CASSLGQGARETQYF
TRBJ2-5 | TRBV27 | . | CASSPTGSLTQETQYF
TRBJ2-1 | TRBV19 | . | CASSIDRGGWLNEQFF
TRBJ2-7 | TRBV6-6 | . | CASSARSPPKQYF
TRBJ2-3 | TRBV6-6 | . | CASSSAPPGGIF
TRBJ2-1 | TRBV4-2 | . | CASSQANRGSYNEQFF
TRBJ1-4 | TRBV27 | . | CASRLRPGGFEKLFF
TRBJ2-1 | TRBV5-4 | . | CASSLRDSFINEQFF
TRBJ1-1 | TRBV19 | . | CASKGGNEAFF
TRBJ2-7 | TRBV27 | . | CASSYAAPGQGTQVYF
TRBJ2-3 | TRBV7-7 | . | CASSLGRGGTDTQYF
TRBJ1-3 | TRBV5-1 | . | CASSSRGSGNTIYF
TRBJ1-1 | TRBV6-5 | once | CASRRDRDMNTEAFF
TRBJ2-1 | TRBV2 | . | CASSSGRYNEQFF
TRBJ1-1 | TRBV30 | . | CAWSVPGMNTEAFF
TRBJ1-2 | TRBV27 | . | CASSPSPYYGYTF
TRBJ2-1 | TRBV7-3 | . | CASSLKGGANNEQFF
TRBJ1-5 | TRBV6-1 | . | CASSVARVNQPQHF
TRBJ1-2 | TRBV4-2 | . | CASSQDGRTTRVLNGYTF
TRBJ1-4 | TRBV4-1 | . | CASSQDRDPTNEKLFF
TRBJ1-5 | TRBV27 | . | CATSRGGYQPQHF
TRBJ1-2 | TRBV27 | . | CASSLSGDYGYTF